Sequencing of this T cell receptor beta chain was carried out in a study of OX40 agonist ivuxolimab in advanced cancers. The method was immunoSEQ multiplex PCR; TCRdb's version includes in-frame clones alone and lacks a portion of them. Of under 70,000 clones listed, roughly 88% are singletons. Patients were ineligible given autoimmune disease history or systemic immunosuppression. Per the germline V gene, CDR1 is SGHNT and CDR2 is YENEEA. V lost 5 bases, J lost 6 bases, and 5 bases stayed unmatched. The CDR3 totals 14 residues. The receptor was isolated from an adult with an advanced solid tumor such as melanoma, head and neck, liver or kidney cancer. The chain uses TRBV11-3 and TRBJ2-1; 9 bases are a match to TRBD2. The source was CD4+ or CD8+ T cells sorted from blood, collected in a trial of the OX40 agonist ivuxolimab. The CDR3 coding sequence is TGTGCCAGCAGCCCCGGGACTAGCCTCAATGAGCAGTTCTTC. Translating gives CASSPGTSLNEQFF.